The present T cell receptor beta chain was sequenced within a study of blood T cell repertoires in COVID-19. This CDR3 comprises 13 residues. V dropped 3 bases and J dropped 7 bases, with 12 bases sitting between them. Measured with immunoSEQ multiplex PCR; TCRdb has only the in-frame clones, and not every one. This sample has roughly 700,000 clones; 90% occur once, and the top ten carry about 0.24%. This clone has only one observation. This TCR was sampled from a young woman with acute or convalescent COVID-19. The sequenced sample consisted of peripheral blood. The gene calls are TRBV12-3 or TRBV12-4 and TRBJ1-2, with D unresolved. The CDR3 region is CASSFEGLAGYTF. The CDR3 DNA is TGTGCCAGCAGTTTCGAGGGCTTGGCTGGCTACACCTTC.